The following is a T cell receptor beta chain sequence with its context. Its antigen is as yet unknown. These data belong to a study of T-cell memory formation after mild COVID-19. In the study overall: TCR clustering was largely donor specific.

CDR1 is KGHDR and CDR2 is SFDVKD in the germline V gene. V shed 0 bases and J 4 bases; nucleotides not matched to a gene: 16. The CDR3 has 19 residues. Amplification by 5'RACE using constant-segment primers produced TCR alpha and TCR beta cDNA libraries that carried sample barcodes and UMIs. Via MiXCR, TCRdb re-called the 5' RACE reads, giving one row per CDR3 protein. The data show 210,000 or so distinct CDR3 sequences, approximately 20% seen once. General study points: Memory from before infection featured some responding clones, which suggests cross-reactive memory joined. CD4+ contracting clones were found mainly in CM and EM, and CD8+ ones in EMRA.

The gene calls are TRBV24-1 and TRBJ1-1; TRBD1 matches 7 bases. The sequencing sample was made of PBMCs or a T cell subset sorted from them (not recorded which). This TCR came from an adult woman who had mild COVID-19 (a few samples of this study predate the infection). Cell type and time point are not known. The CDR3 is CATSDLRQGEIRPGTEAFF. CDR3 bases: TGTGCCACCAGTGATTTGAGGCAGGGGGAAATCCGTCCGGGCACTGAAGCTTTCTTT.